This passage covers 22 T cell receptor beta chains from one sample sequenced in a study of cytomegalovirus exposure and HLA in healthy donors. PCR amplification relied on 60 Vbeta primers (plus 13 Jbeta primers). The data were produced by immunoSEQ multiplex PCR, yet TCRdb's version contains in-frame clones alone and is incomplete. The repertoire consists of 90,000 to 120,000 clones, with 77% occurring once and the leading ten covering about 4.3%. Source material: PBMCs. These receptors came from a male donor in good health and CMV-seronegative.

J is TRBJ1-2 and V is TRBV6-5; a possible D gene is TRBD1 (6 bases). Per germline, CDR1 MNHEY and CDR2 SVGAGI. CDR3 length equals 12 residues. V was cut by 8 bases and J by 7 bases, with 14 bases left in between. The CDR3 DNA reads as TGTGCCAGCGCGGGTTTACAGGGTGGCTACACCTTC. This codes for CASAGLQGGYTF.

The chain links TRBV5-1 to TRBJ2-7; D remains unclear. V lost 0 bases and J 1 base, leaving 5 bases between the germline ends. The CDR3 has 13 amino acids. CDR1 and CDR2 from the germline V gene are SGHRS and YFSETQ. The CDR3 DNA sequence: TGCGCCAGCAGCTTGGTTATGTCCTACGAGCAGTACTTC. Translated: CASSLVMSYEQYF.

This clone was counted only a few times. The CDR3 DNA reads as TGTGCCAGCAGCGTAGTAGGTAGCGGAGCCTACAATGAGCAGTTCTTC. Translating gives CASSVVGSGAYNEQFF. The rearrangement uses TRBV9 and TRBJ2-1; D is possibly TRBD2 (6 bases). Germline loops: CDR1 SGDLS, CDR2 YYNGEE. Trimming stripped 0 bases from V and 2 bases from J, with 12 bases between. This CDR3 is 16 amino acids long.

The chain employs TRBV9 and TRBJ1-4, with D hard to call. Between the trimmed V and J ends, which lost 4 bases and 3 bases, there was a span of 13 bases. Germline CDR1 is SGDLS and CDR2 is YYNGEE. The CDR3 has 15 amino acids. CDR3 nucleotide sequence: TGTGCCAGCAGCAGACCCAGCGGTTCTAATGAAAAACTGTTTTTT. This translates into CASSRPSGSNEKLFF.

The chain is built from TRBV6-5 and TRBJ2-1; 11 bases align to TRBD1. With 4 bases clipped from V and 8 bases from J, the junction kept 10 bases outside the gene matches. Per germline, CDR1 MNHEY and CDR2 SVGAGI. The CDR3 consists of 16 residues. Written as DNA, the CDR3 is TGTGCCAGCAGTTCGCCCGGACAGGGGGCTATCTATGAGCAGTTCTTC. It specifies CASSSPGQGAIYEQFF.

This clone was seen only a few times. The V call is TRBV28, the J call TRBJ2-3; weak D call: TRBD1 (6 bases). The CDR3 length is 15 residues. V was pared by 1 base and J by 1 base, with 9 bases between. Germline loops: CDR1 MDHEN, CDR2 SYDVKM. The CDR3 loop reads CASSLYEGGTDTQYF. Here the CDR3 DNA reads TGTGCCAGCAGTTTATATGAGGGGGGCACAGATACGCAGTATTTT. The full variable domain, with the rest looked up from reference TRBV28 and TRBJ2-3, is DVKVTQSSRYLVKRTGEKVFLECVQDMDHENMFWYRQDPGLGLRLIYFSYDVKMKEKGDIPEGYSVSREKKERFSLILESASTNQTSMYLCASSLYEGGTDTQYFGPGTRLTVL.

The chain combines TRBV7-8 with TRBJ2-7, with D unclear. Trimming took off 4 bases at V and 2 bases at J, with 15 bases between the two ends. The CDR3 covers 15 residues. Per germline, CDR1 SGHVS and CDR2 FQNEAQ. CDR3 sequence reads: CASSSNSGLTYEQYF. The CDR3 nucleotides read TGTGCCAGCAGCTCGAATTCCGGTTTGACCTACGAGCAGTACTTC.

The rearrangement links TRBV9 to TRBJ1-2; 12 positions agree with TRBD1. This CDR3 has 18 residues. Germline V gene lookup returns CDR1 SGDLS and CDR2 YYNGEE. Unmatched junction bases numbered 13, after V lost 4 bases and J lost 3 bases. The CDR3: CASSYRRDRGLLDYGYTF. The CDR3 bases are TGTGCCAGCAGCTACCGACGGGACAGGGGGCTTCTCGACTATGGCTACACCTTC. The complete variable domain, with remaining parts taken from reference TRBV9 and TRBJ1-2, reads DSGVTQTPKHLITATGQRVTLRCSPRSGDLSVYWYQQSLDQGLQFLIQYYNGEERAKGNILERFSAQQFPDLHSELNLSSLELGDSALYFCASSYRRDRGLLDYGYTFGSGTRLTVV.

V gene TRBV7-6 combines with J gene TRBJ1-5; D is undetermined. Trimming took 5 bases from V and 2 from J, leaving 16 bases between them. This CDR3 is built from 16 residues. The germline gives CDR1 SGHVS, CDR2 FNYEAQ. The CDR3 nucleotides are TGTGCCAGCAGCCCCTTCGGCAGGCCAGGCAATCAGCCCCAGCATTTT. Protein sequence: CASSPFGRPGNQPQHF.

This clone was counted a few times. The rearrangement links TRBV11-2 to TRBJ1-2; D remains unclear. This CDR3 is built from 13 residues. V gave up 5 bases and J gave up 6 bases, with 13 bases separating them. CDR1 SGHAT and CDR2 FQNNGV come from the germline V gene. The CDR3 is CASSPNRENGYTF. For the CDR3, the DNA is TGTGCCAGCAGCCCAAATCGGGAGAATGGCTACACCTTC.

This sequence joins TRBV7-9 and TRBJ1-1, with 7 bases aligning to TRBD1. The germline gives CDR1 SEHNR, CDR2 FQNEAQ (reference sequence). V gave up 5 bases and J gave up 3 bases; unmatched junction bases: 6. This CDR3 has 14 residues. CDR3 amino acids: CASSLGTDHTEAFF. In nucleotides, the CDR3 is TGTGCCAGCAGCCTCGGGACAGACCACACTGAAGCTTTCTTT.

This chain uses TRBV18 with TRBJ2-1, with TRBD2 matching 9 bases. The CDR3 runs 15 residues. V shed 3 bases, J shed 3 bases, and the junction held 3 bases outside the gene matches. Germline assignment: CDR1 KGHSH and CDR2 LQKENI. The CDR3 loop reads CASSPSGRSYNEQFF. CDR3 bases: TGTGCCAGCTCACCTAGCGGGAGAAGCTACAATGAGCAGTTCTTC.

The gene calls are TRBV7-2 and TRBJ2-5, with 12 nucleotides matching TRBD2. V trimming: 3 bases; J trimming: 3 bases; junction bases outside the gene matches: 8. The CDR3 is 17 residues long. Per germline, CDR1 SGHTA and CDR2 FQGNSA. This CDR3 reads CASSFGLAGTPEETQYF. In nucleotides, the CDR3 is TGTGCCAGCAGCTTCGGACTAGCGGGGACTCCTGAAGAGACCCAGTACTTC. Filled out from reference TRBV7-2 and TRBJ2-5, the complete variable domain reads GAGVSQSPSNKVTEKGKDVELRCDPISGHTALYWYRQSLGQGLEFLIYFQGNSAPDKSGLPSDRFSAERTGGSVSTLTIQRTQQEDSAVYLCASSFGLAGTPEETQYFGPGTRLLVL.

The J gene is TRBJ2-1, the V gene TRBV5-4; TRBD1 matches at 7 bases. CDR1 and CDR2 from the germline V gene are SGHNT and YYREEE (reference sequence). V shed 2 bases, J shed 6 bases, and the junction held 2 bases outside the gene matches. The CDR3 is 13 amino acids. In DNA form, the CDR3 reads TGTGCCAGCAGCTTTTCAGGGGGCAATGAGCAGTTCTTC. Translated: CASSFSGGNEQFF.

The chain recombines TRBV14 with TRBJ2-6; D is unresolved. CDR1 SGHDN and CDR2 FVKESK come from the germline V gene. V was trimmed by 10 bases and J by 0 bases, leaving 7 bases between them. The length of the CDR3 is 13 residues. CDR3 in DNA: TGTGCCACCCACAGCTCTGGGGCCAACGTCCTGACTTTC. Protein: CATHSSGANVLTF.

In DNA form, the CDR3 reads TGCGCCAGCAGCAGGACAGGGCCAGAGCAGTACTTC. Its translation is CASSRTGPEQYF. The J gene is TRBJ2-7, the V gene TRBV5-1; 8 nucleotides agree with TRBD1. Germline V gives CDR1 SGHRS, CDR2 YFSETQ. This CDR3 region has 12 residues. V shed 4 bases and J 7 bases; nucleotides not matched to a gene: 4.

The chain is built from TRBV5-1 and TRBJ1-2; tentatively, D is TRBD1 (6 bases). Per the germline V gene, CDR1 is SGHRS and CDR2 is YFSETQ. The CDR3 loop spans 13 amino acids. V was pared by 4 bases and J by 4 bases, with 11 bases between. The CDR3 bases are TGCGCCAGCAGCGAAGGGGGTGTCTATGGCTACACCTTC. Encoded protein: CASSEGGVYGYTF.

This clone has more than one count but fewer than ten. The chain carries TRBV6-5 and TRBJ2-7; D remains ambiguous. The V and J ends lost 0 bases and 2 bases respectively, with 11 bases between them. The CDR3 spans 15 residues. Germline CDR1 MNHEY, CDR2 SVGAGI. DNA for the CDR3: TGTGCCAGCAGTTACTCGAGATGGCTAGCCTACGAGCAGTACTTC. Encoded protein: CASSYSRWLAYEQYF.

The chain is built from TRBV4-1 and TRBJ2-3, with D maybe TRBD2 (6 bases). Deletions cut 8 bases from V and 0 bases from J, with 18 bases between. Germline V gene sequence: CDR1 MGHRA, CDR2 YSYEKL. CDR3 size: 16 residues. DNA for the CDR3: TGCGCCAGCGGGCCCTACCTAAGCGGGAGCACAGATACGCAGTATTTT. Protein product: CASGPYLSGSTDTQYF.

There are a few counts of this clone. V and J are TRBV4-1 and TRBJ1-2; 7 nucleotides match TRBD1. The CDR3 has 15 residues. Germline V CDR1 and CDR2: MGHRA, YSYEKL. The V segment lost 1 base and the J segment 1 base; nucleotides outside the gene matches: 3. The CDR3 nucleotides are TGCGCCAGCAGCCAAGCGGCAGGGGGTAACTATGGCTACACCTTC. It codes for CASSQAAGGNYGYTF.

The chain couples TRBV6-6 to TRBJ2-2, with D possibly matching TRBD2 (6 bases). The CDR3 contains 16 residues. V was clipped by 2 bases and J by 7 bases, with 17 bases between them. CDR1 is MNHNY, CDR2 SVGAGI, per germline (reference sequence). CDR3 nucleotide sequence: TGTGCCAGCAGTTACGTCGGCGTGGGGGGAATCGGGGAGCTGTTTTTT. This codes for CASSYVGVGGIGELFF.

This sequence joins TRBV10-1 and TRBJ2-7; the D gene is possibly TRBD2 (6 bases). In germline, CDR1 is WNHNN, CDR2 SYGVQD (reference sequence). The CDR3 consists of 16 residues. Trimming took 2 bases from V and 2 from J, leaving 16 bases between them. The CDR3 spells CASSETTQGGPYEQYF. The CDR3 DNA is TGCGCCAGCAGTGAGACTACCCAGGGAGGACCCTACGAGCAGTACTTC.